This T cell receptor beta chain was captured in a study of neurological immune-mediated disorders. Template-switch 5'RACE cDNA synthesis added a 10-nucleotide unique molecular identifier. TCRdb analysed the 5' RACE reads with MiXCR anew, one entry per CDR3 protein. Of about 30,000 distinct CDR3 sequences detected, approximately 6% appear once; the ten largest clones hold 2% to 2.5%. The V gene's germline CDR1 is SGHTA and CDR2 FQGTGA. The CDR3 extends over 15 amino acids. V was pared by 2 bases and J by 0 bases, with 11 bases between. There are many counts of this clonotype. The sample consisted of CD4+ T cells from blood. This receptor was identified in a woman between 45 and 60 years old in good health. The chain is built from TRBV7-3 and TRBJ2-7; D perhaps matches TRBD2 (6 bases). Written as DNA, the CDR3 is TGTGCCAGCAGCTTAGGGGGGACCAGCTCCTACGAGCAGTACTTC. Protein product: CASSLGGTSSYEQYF.